The 14 T cell receptor beta chains given below trace back to one sample, sequenced in a study of metastatic and nonmetastatic thyroid tumors. TCRdb reprocessed the PCR reads using MiXCR. The top ten clones hold 15% to 18% of a sample with about 27,000 clones, around 15% of them seen once. Not a single patient had been given any form of treatment at any point before undergoing thyroid surgery. Specimen: blood. These receptors all stem from a male donor with papillary thyroid cancer or a benign thyroid nodule (not recorded which). Some clones in this sample may be carry-over from other donors' samples.

This clone was seen at least ten times. The V and J genes are TRBV28 and TRBJ1-5; the D gene is possibly TRBD1 (6 bases). Germline CDR1 MDHEN, CDR2 SYDVKM. V dropped 5 bases and J dropped 4 bases, with 9 bases sitting between them. CDR3 length: 13 residues. The CDR3, as DNA: TGTGCCAGCAGTACAGGGCTTAATCAGCCCCAGCATTTT. Translated, it gives CASSTGLNQPQHF.

This clone occurred many times. The junction shows a germline mismatch at one end, possibly a read error. This chain uses TRBV3-1 with TRBJ2-1; TRBD1 might be the D (5 bases). The CDR3 extends over 11 amino acids. The germline V gene has CDR1 LGHDT and CDR2 YNNKEL (reference sequence). CDR3 nucleotide sequence: TGTGCCACCTCCTTGGGGCCGGTTGAGCTCTTC. As protein: CATSLGPVELF.

V gene TRBV6-2 or TRBV6-3 combines with J gene TRBJ2-7, with 9 bases identical to TRBD1. CDR3 length: 16 amino acids. Per germline, CDR1 MNHEY and CDR2 SVGEGT. The V segment lost 3 bases and the J segment 1 base; nucleotides outside the gene matches: 7. The CDR3 loop reads CASSYYTGTGSYEQYF. The DNA for the CDR3 is TGTGCCAGCAGTTATTATACCGGGACAGGGTCCTACGAGCAGTACTTC.

The table lists this clone with many counts. The chain links TRBV28 to TRBJ2-7; TRBD1 aligns across 7 bases. Germline CDR1 is MDHEN and CDR2 is SYDVKM. The CDR3 runs to 17 residues. The trim removed 3 bases at V and 0 bases at J, leaving 11 bases unmatched. The CDR3 is CASSFTHDRARSYEQYF. The CDR3 bases are TGTGCCAGCAGTTTTACCCACGACAGGGCCCGCTCCTACGAGCAGTACTTC. Full variable domain (outside the CDR3, taken from reference TRBV28 and TRBJ2-7): DVKVTQSSRYLVKRTGEKVFLECVQDMDHENMFWYRQDPGLGLRLIYFSYDVKMKEKGDIPEGYSVSREKKERFSLILESASTNQTSMYLCASSFTHDRARSYEQYFGPGTRLTVT.

The chain links TRBV30 to TRBJ1-6; maybe TRBD1 (5 bases). Deletions cut 1 base from V and 8 bases from J, with 9 bases between. From germline, CDR1 is GTSNPN and CDR2 SVGIG (reference sequence). CDR3 length: 13 residues. The CDR3 loop reads CAWSASGDSPLHF. The CDR3 DNA is TGTGCCTGGAGTGCCTCGGGGGATTCACCCCTCCACTTT.

In its sample, this clone ranks as medium-sized. V usage is TRBV7-6 and J usage is TRBJ2-7, with 14 bases aligning to TRBD2. V shed 5 bases, J shed 3 bases, and the junction held 0 bases outside the gene matches. The germline V gene has CDR1 SGHVS and CDR2 FNYEAQ. This CDR3 is 14 amino acids long. The CDR3 reads CASSGLAGGYEQYF. The CDR3 DNA follows: TGTGCCAGCAGCGGACTAGCGGGGGGCTACGAGCAGTACTTC.

Many counts were recorded for this clone. The V gene is TRBV12-3 or TRBV12-4, the J gene TRBJ2-5; 10 nucleotides agree with TRBD1. V shed 6 bases and J 2 bases; nucleotides not matched to a gene: 9. The CDR3 sequence is 16 residues long. The CDR3 here is CASSTRQGAEQETQYF. CDR3 DNA: TGTGCCAGCAGCACGAGACAGGGGGCTGAGCAAGAGACCCAGTACTTC.

This clone was counted many times. This chain links TRBV11-1 with TRBJ2-3, with 8 bases lining up with TRBD2. Germline lookup yields CDR1 SGHAT and CDR2 FQDESV (reference sequence). The CDR3 totals 16 residues. Germline trimming cut 1 base from V and 2 bases from J; bases unmatched to any gene: 5. The CDR3 reads CASSLGAGGHTDTQYF. The DNA of the CDR3 is TGTGCCAGCAGCTTAGGGGCGGGAGGACACACAGATACGCAGTATTTT.

This clone was seen ten or more times. At one boundary the junction diverges from the germline segment, which might be a read error. This chain connects TRBV24-1 to TRBJ2-1, with D perhaps assigned TRBD1 or TRBD2 (5 bases each). This CDR3 has 13 residues. CDR1 and CDR2 from the germline V gene are KGHDR and SFDVKD. The CDR3 bases are TGTGCCACCGGTGAAAATGGGGGCAATGAGCAGTTCTTC. Protein sequence: CATGENGGNEQFF.

This clone came up a few times. A much larger clone lies a single base off, so this may be a read error. The CDR3 region is CASSVQGAPYEQYF. As DNA, the CDR3 is TGTGCCAGCAGCGTACAGGGAGCCCCCTACGAGCAGTACTTC. The genes are TRBV12-3 or TRBV12-4 and TRBJ2-7; D is possibly TRBD1 (6 bases). Trimming stripped 6 bases from V and 2 bases from J, with 14 bases between. CDR3 length: 14 amino acids.

At least ten counts were recorded for this clone. A much larger clonotype is one base distant, so this may be a read error. The chain combines TRBV24-1 with TRBJ2-1, with 15 nucleotides matching TRBD2. Germline V gene sequence: CDR1 KGHDR, CDR2 SFDVKD. The length of the CDR3 is 16 residues. Unmatched junction bases numbered 2, after V lost 3 bases and J lost 6 bases. DNA for the CDR3: TGTGCCACCAGTGATGGGACTAGCGGGGGGAGCAATGAGCAGTTCTTC. It codes for CATSDGTSGGSNEQFF.

This clone was seen repeatedly, ten times or more. This chain uses TRBV20-1 with TRBJ2-3; 8 nucleotides align to TRBD1. Germline values: CDR1 DFQATT, CDR2 SNEGSKA (reference sequence). The trim removed 5 bases at V and 5 bases at J, leaving 6 bases unmatched. The CDR3 is made up of 13 amino acids. The chain's CDR3 is CSAQQGGGDTQYF. CDR3 in DNA: TGCAGTGCTCAACAGGGGGGAGGAGATACGCAGTATTTT.

The rearrangement uses TRBV12-3 or TRBV12-4 and TRBJ1-2; D remains unclear. Trimming cost V 10 bases and J 6 bases, with 18 bases left between them. This CDR3 spans 13 amino acids. The CDR3 region has the DNA TGTGCCACAGGTGGGCTGGGCTTCGATGGCTACACCTTC. It encodes CATGGLGFDGYTF.

This clone was detected a few times. The junction departs from the called germline gene at one end, perhaps through a read error. The V call is TRBV6-1, the J call TRBJ2-7, with unresolved D. The germline V gene has CDR1 MNHNS and CDR2 SASEGT. The CDR3 has 13 amino acids. The CDR3: CASDCQTLYEQHF. CDR3 sequence (DNA): TGTGCCAGCGACTGTCAAACCCTCTACGAGCAGCACTTC.